Here is one TCR beta chain with its context. Other DNA sequences in this sample translate to the same CDR3. This record comes from a study of T cell changes during pregnancy in multiple sclerosis. Sequencing used immunoSEQ multiplex PCR; TCRdb keeps in-frame clones, though not all of them. The sample includes 70,000 to 100,000 clones, roughly 93% of them seen just once. The TCR originated in a female donor with multiple sclerosis, enrolled in a pregnancy study. The sample here was peripheral blood, taken in the first trimester of pregnancy.

The CDR3 DNA reads as TGTGCCAGTAGTATCAGGGGGCGTACGAGCAATCAGCCCCAGCATTTT. It yields the protein CASSIRGRTSNQPQHF. The chain uses TRBV19 and TRBJ1-5, with 8 nucleotides matching TRBD1. V was clipped by 3 bases and J by 1 base; unmatched bases: 5. This CDR3 has 16 residues. Germline assignment: CDR1 LNHDA and CDR2 SQIVND (reference sequence).